This TCR beta chain came from a study of PD-1 blockade in classical Hodgkin lymphoma. General study results and limits: Reported findings placed baseline TCR diversity lower in newly diagnosed patients (compared with healthy donors). The authors have not defined what causes the repertoire differences, possibly disease activity or prior therapy.

The time point denotes: newly diagnosed, previously untreated cHL patient sample. Purification of CD4+ T cells from thawed PBMCs was performed via magnetic negative selection. Investigators turned to newly diagnosed, untreated classical Hodgkin lymphoma PBMCs for comparison. Germline-derived CDR1 and CDR2 are SGHDT and YYEEEE. The V end lost 3 bases, the J end lost 5 bases, and 15 bases lay between the germline ends. The CDR3 is made up of 15 amino acids. On this clone itself: Its antigen is currently unknown.

Data came from immunoSEQ multiplex PCR; TCRdb stores just in-frame clones and leaves some out. The sample consists of under 35,000 clones, roughly 90% of them appearing once. The chain carries TRBV5-6 and TRBJ2-1; a possible D gene is TRBD1 (5 bases). The sample taken for sequencing was CD4+ T cells from blood. The sequence was collected from a human donor with classical Hodgkin lymphoma. CDR3: CASSSDSDKDNEQFF. DNA for the CDR3: TGTGCCAGCAGCTCTGACAGTGACAAGGACAATGAGCAGTTCTTC.